The clone carrying this T cell receptor (beta chain) was seen more than once but under ten times. What it recognizes is unknown. Sample barcodes and UMIs were carried by the TCR alpha and TCR beta cDNA libraries that 5'RACE generated with constant-segment primers. TCRdb reprocessed the 5' RACE reads via MiXCR and lists one record per CDR3 protein. The table has 470,000 or so distinct CDR3 sequences, approximately 25% seen once; the top ten hold approximately 12%. The sample is drawn from a study of T-cell memory formation after mild COVID-19. Study in general: In these data, TCR clusters were largely donor specific. General study findings and limits: CD4+ contracting clones lay mainly in CM and EM, CD8+ ones in EMRA.

Germline trimming cut 7 bases from V and 4 bases from J; bases unmatched to any gene: 7. The germline V gene encodes CDR1 LNHDA and CDR2 SQIVND (reference sequence). The CDR3 length is 14 residues. What was sequenced was PBMCs or a T cell subset sorted from them (not recorded which). V is TRBV19 and J is TRBJ2-1; 7 positions agree with TRBD2. This TCR was sampled from an adult woman who had mild COVID-19 (a few samples of this study predate the infection). Cell type and time point are not known. The CDR3 nucleotides are TGTGCCAGTACGGGGAGGGGTATTTACAATGAGCAGTTCTTC. Encoded protein: CASTGRGIYNEQFF. The full variable domain, rest sourced from reference TRBV19 and TRBJ2-1, is DGGITQSPKYLFRKEGQNVTLSCEQNLNHDAMYWYRQDPGQGLRLIYYSQIVNDFQKGDIAEGYSVSREKKESFPLTVTSAQKNPTAFYLCASTGRGIYNEQFFGPGTRLTVL.